The clone carrying this TCR beta chain came up a few times. Its antigen is as yet unknown. Each CDR3 protein is one row after TCRdb ran MiXCR on the 5' RACE reads. The profile shows tens of thousands of distinct CDR3 sequences, 25% to 35% of them singletons. V was shortened by 6 bases and J by 6 bases, with 14 bases between the two germline ends. Germline V gives CDR1 SGHTA, CDR2 FQGNSA. CDR3 size: 14 residues. Study observations and caveats: Tumor memory CD4+ T cell TCR gene usage was found to cluster with blood and lymph node memory CD4+ cells and with lymph node naive CD4+ cells. Whole repertoires were not studied in the larger cohort, only one V-J beta rearrangement.

The sequenced sample consisted of naive CD4+ T cells sorted from blood. Subset given: naive CD4+ T cells, CD4+CD45RA+CD25-. The chain couples TRBV7-2 to TRBJ2-2; D remains ambiguous. This TCR derives from a female donor with breast cancer. The CDR3 sequence is CTSSRNPSSGELFF. The CDR3 DNA sequence: TGTACCAGCAGTCGAAATCCTAGTTCCGGGGAGCTGTTTTTT.